This T cell receptor (beta chain) was obtained from a study of a mutant IDH1 vaccine in newly diagnosed glioma (dated by TCRdb to the early 2020s). Study-level background: In the chemotherapy-containing groups, vaccination started alongside temozolomide cycles, whereas in patients who had radiotherapy alone it started 4-6 weeks after radiotherapy. Of the 25 to 40 treated patients, roughly 60% were male and about 38% were female, and the mean age was 40.4 years. Before enrollment, patients had received standard therapy of radiotherapy alone, temozolomide alone, or radiochemotherapy with temozolomide; most received the combination. Visit V12 was the week-35 safety follow-up and visit V13 was the week-47 end of study. Longitudinal TCRB deep sequencing was done for 25 to 30 treated patients, wherever samples were available for exploratory analyses. Six visits were used for peripheral blood collection: V03 (baseline), V05, V07, V10, V12 and V13. The study at large found these results: Pseudoprogression seemed to be unrelated to changes in the top peripheral T cell clonotypes found by TCRB sequencing. PBMC samples for TCRB deep sequencing were selected based on availability. The authors noted that analyses of patient blood samples could not be reproduced because of sample limitations. Immune responses induced by the vaccine were seen in around 94% of patients across multiple MHC alleles.

The CDR3 contains 17 residues, cysteine and phenylalanine counted. Here the CDR3 DNA is all that survives: 51 bases in frame from base 1. The germline V gene yields SGHVS for CDR1 and FQNEAQ for CDR2. Between the V and J ends, shortened by 3 bases and 7 bases respectively, the junction contains 22 bases. The time point label, as the study defines it: week 35, safety follow-up. Each vaccine dose was 300 ug of a 20-mer mutant IDH1 peptide in Montanide, given subcutaneously with topical imiquimod. Eight vaccinations were administered to patients in weeks 1, 3, 5, 7, 11, 15, 19 and 23, corresponding to visits V03 through V10. The donors had newly diagnosed IDH1-mutant astrocytomas of WHO grade 3 or 4 that showed loss of nuclear ATRX. The samples were drawn from NOA16, a multicentre, single-arm, open-label phase I trial in Germany that tested a mutant IDH1 peptide vaccine in humans for the first time. Genomic DNA for TCRB sequencing was extracted from EDTA blood using the DNeasy Blood and Tissue Kit.

With respect to this clone: What this receptor recognizes is not known. The sample holds no much larger clone one base away, and base qualities are not on file.

Libraries were made using the immunoSEQ multiplex PCR assay. Rearranged TCR beta chain sequences were amplified using the hsTCRB Kit according to the manufacturer's protocol. An Illumina MiSeq was used to sequence the TCRB libraries. The study's own analysis went as follows. The kit vendor's proprietary platform handled demultiplexing, trimming and gene mapping. What TCRdb holds here is the immuneACCESS table cut down to in-frame rearrangements. Part of the clones is not present; checked against another copy, under half of the missing clones reflect an unresolved V gene, and the others are unexplained. V, J and clone size are taken as reported in that table, and D and trimming were inferred from the DNA itself. Within this sample are roughly 32,000 clones, with about four fifths of them counted one time only. The ten largest clones take up roughly 7.1% of the sample.

The material sequenced was PBMCs, taken from a glioma patient whose treatment included an IDH1 peptide vaccine. The source of this sequence is a woman in her late teens or twenties with glioma. This chain joins TRBV7-8 to TRBJ1-5, with the D gene not clear enough to name. The nucleotide sequence reads TGTGCCAGCAGCTTCCGGGAAACTCAAATTAATGGGCAGCCCCAGCATTTT. This is translated as CASSFRETQINGQPQHF.